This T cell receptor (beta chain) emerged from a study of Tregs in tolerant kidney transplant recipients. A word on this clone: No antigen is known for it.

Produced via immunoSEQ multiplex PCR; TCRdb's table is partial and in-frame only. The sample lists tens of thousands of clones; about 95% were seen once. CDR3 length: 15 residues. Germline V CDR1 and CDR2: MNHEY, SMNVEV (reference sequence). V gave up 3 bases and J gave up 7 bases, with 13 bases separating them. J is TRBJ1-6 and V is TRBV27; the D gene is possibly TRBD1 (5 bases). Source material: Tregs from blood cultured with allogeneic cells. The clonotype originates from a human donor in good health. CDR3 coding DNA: TGTGCCAGCAGTTTTGGGGGACGGAGGAATTCACCCCTCCACTTT. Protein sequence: CASSFGGRRNSPLHF.